This TCR beta chain was documented in a study of monozygotic twins with inflammatory bowel disease. Whole-study results and caveats: Reduced clonotype sharing with other individuals was observed in IBD patients relative to healthy twins, especially with disease activity.

TCRdb reanalyzed the 5' RACE reads, giving one entry per CDR3 protein sequence and no DNA. The sample has around 99,000 distinct CDR3 sequences. From germline, CDR1 is SGHVS and CDR2 FNYEAQ. The CDR3 runs to 14 residues. For this clonotype: Its target is unknown.

From whole blood, total RNA was isolated without any sorting of T cells. The V and J genes are TRBV7-6 and TRBJ2-5; TCRdb outputs TRBD2, but without DNA this stays unchecked. The source is a human donor with ulcerative colitis or Crohn's disease, or a healthy co-twin of an affected twin (not recorded which). Sample: blood. Here the CDR3 reads CASSTSGAQETQYF.